This is a list of T cell receptor beta chains from one sample in a study of shared clonotypes between healthy human individuals. The assay was immunoSEQ multiplex PCR, and TCRdb's table has in-frame clones only and misses some. In the table there are about 2.3 million clones, around 92% of which are singletons. The specimen was naive CD4+ T cells from PBMCs. These receptors were collected from a man in his late teens or twenties in good health. Some clones in this sample may be carry-over from other donors' samples. CDR3s include the opening cysteine and the closing phenylalanine or tryptophan. The D gene is left open where the match is weak.

d_call	v_call	j_call	cdr3_nt	cdr3_aa
-	TRBV18	TRBJ1-4	TGTGCCAGCTCACCAAGGACACAGGGTTTGGGTGAAAAACTGTTTTTT	CASSPRTQGLGEKLFF
TRBD2	TRBV18	TRBJ2-7	TGTGCCAGCTCCGCGGGACTAGTAATGGTCCACGAGCAGTACTTC	CASSAGLVMVHEQYF
-	TRBV14	TRBJ2-5	TGTGCCAGCAGCCAGCTCCCCGGGACACCCCAAGAGACCCAGTACTTC	CASSQLPGTPQETQYF
-	TRBV30	TRBJ2-7	TGTGCCTGGAGTCGGTCCTACGAGCAGTACTTC	CAWSRSYEQYF
-	TRBV19	TRBJ1-3	TGTGCCAGTAGCCTCCAGGGGTCCGGAAACACCATATATTTT	CASSLQGSGNTIYF
TRBD2	TRBV28	TRBJ2-1	TGTGCCAGCAGTTTGTTGGAGCGGGAGTCAACCAATGAGCAGTTCTTC	CASSLLERESTNEQFF
-	TRBV2	TRBJ1-5	TGTGCCAGCAGTGCTGAGGGAGATCAGCCCCAGCATTTT	CASSAEGDQPQHF
TRBD2	TRBV7-2	TRBJ2-7	TGTGCCAGCAGCTTAAGTGTAGCGGGAGGGTCCTACGAGCAGTACTTC	CASSLSVAGGSYEQYF
-	TRBV28	TRBJ1-2	TGTGCCAGCAGTGTAGCGTCCTTGTGGGTTGGTGGCTACACCTTC	CASSVASLWVGGYTF
TRBD2	TRBV10-3	TRBJ2-3	TGTGCCACGGAACTAGCGGGAGGGCGAGATACGCAGTATTTT	CATELAGGRDTQYF
TRBD1	TRBV7-8	TRBJ1-1	TGTGCCAGCAGCTTCGCCCAGACAGGGTTCACTGAAGCTTTCTTT	CASSFAQTGFTEAFF
TRBD1	TRBV5-1	TRBJ1-1	TGCGCCAGCAGCGCCCCGACAGGGATGAACACTGAAGCTTTCTTT	CASSAPTGMNTEAFF
-	TRBV7-9	TRBJ1-3	TGTGCCAGCAGCTTGGCAGGGGCCGTCTCTGGAAACACCATATATTTT	CASSLAGAVSGNTIYF
-	TRBV7-2	TRBJ2-1	TGTGCCAGCAGTCCCTACTCTAGCGATGAGCAGTTCTTC	CASSPYSSDEQFF
-	TRBV7-2	TRBJ1-1	TGTGCCAGCAGCTTAGGGCCTGTCCCGAACACTGAAGCTTTCTTT	CASSLGPVPNTEAFF
-	TRBV2	TRBJ1-1	TGTGCCAGCGGGTCACCGCCTTCGAACACTGAAGCTTTCTTT	CASGSPPSNTEAFF
-	TRBV7-3	TRBJ2-2	TGTGCCAGCAGCCCGGTATTGGGAACCGGGGAGCTGTTTTTT	CASSPVLGTGELFF
-	TRBV5-6	TRBJ2-7	TGTGCCAGCAGCTTTGTGCCCCACGAGCAGTACTTC	CASSFVPHEQYF
TRBD2	TRBV7-2	TRBJ2-1	TGTGCCAGCAGCTTATTCTTGGCGGGAGGGTACAATGAGCAGTTCTTC	CASSLFLAGGYNEQFF
-	TRBV28	TRBJ1-1	TGTGCCAGCAGCTTACTGTGGGGCCCTGGGGCTTTCTTT	CASSLLWGPGAFF
TRBD1	TRBV5-4	TRBJ2-7	TGTGCCAGCAGCTTCGGTTACGGTGACAGGGGGTTTTACGAGCAGTACTTC	CASSFGYGDRGFYEQYF
TRBD2	TRBV28	TRBJ2-7	TGTGCCAGCAGTTTTGTATCCCCTAGCGGGCACGAGCAGTACTTC	CASSFVSPSGHEQYF
-	TRBV5-8	TRBJ1-2	TGTGCCAGCAGCCAAGGAGGGGGGGCATATGGCTACACCTTC	CASSQGGGAYGYTF